The 9 T cell receptor beta chains below all came from one sample that was sequenced in a study of PD-1 blockade in classical Hodgkin lymphoma. The time point is: cycle 4 day 1 (C4D1), after more than 5 weeks of nivolumab. Every single patient, without exception, relapsed after autologous stem cell transplantation, and brentuximab vedotin exposure varied. Thawed PBMCs were the source of CD8+ T cells, obtained through magnetic negative selection. TCRdb keeps only in-frame clones here, not all; method: immunoSEQ multiplex PCR. The sample contains about 20,000 clones, approximately 88% of which appear only once. The sample in question was CD8+ T cells from blood, obtained before the fourth cycle of nivolumab. Receptors were obtained from a human donor with classical Hodgkin lymphoma.

The rearrangement joins TRBV29-1 to TRBJ1-6, with 7 bases fitting TRBD1. The CDR3 has 13 residues. From germline, CDR1 is SQVTM and CDR2 ANQGSEA. J gave up 4 bases and V 6 bases, and 3 bases lay outside the gene matches. CDR3 in amino acids: CSVRDSYNSPLHF. CDR3 DNA sequence: TGCAGCGTCCGGGACAGTTATAATTCACCCCTCCACTTT. The full variable domain, rest sourced from reference TRBV29-1 and TRBJ1-6, is SAVISQKPSRDICQRGTSLTIQCQVDSQVTMMFWYRQQPGQSLTLIATANQGSEATYESGFVIDKFPISRPNLTFSTLTVSNMSPEDSSIYLCSVRDSYNSPLHFGNGTRLTVT.

The chain is built from TRBV7-3 and TRBJ2-2; TRBD2 is a possible D gene (6 bases). The V gene's germline CDR1 is SGHTA and CDR2 FQGTGA. V dropped 5 bases and J dropped 1 base, with 14 bases sitting between them. The CDR3 has 16 amino acids. CDR3 in amino acids: CASSQAGTQNTGELFF. The CDR3 region has the DNA TGTGCCAGCAGCCAAGCCGGGACTCAGAACACCGGGGAGCTGTTTTTT.

The chain employs TRBV7-2 and TRBJ2-2, with TRBD1 matching over 10 bases. This CDR3 has 17 residues. V lost 5 bases and J lost 2; bases outside the gene matches: 8. CDR1 and CDR2 from the germline V gene are SGHTA and FQGNSA. The CDR3 bases are TGTGCCAGCAGCCCCAGGGACAGGGGCCTCAACACCGGGGAGCTGTTTTTT. It yields the protein CASSPRDRGLNTGELFF. The whole variable domain, filled in from reference TRBV7-2 and TRBJ2-2, reads GAGVSQSPSNKVTEKGKDVELRCDPISGHTALYWYRQSLGQGLEFLIYFQGNSAPDKSGLPSDRFSAERTGGSVSTLTIQRTQQEDSAVYLCASSPRDRGLNTGELFFGEGSRLTVL.

This chain joins TRBV10-1 and TRBJ2-7; 9 bases match TRBD2. J was trimmed by 5 bases and V by 2 bases; bases with no gene match: 7. Germline V gives CDR1 WNHNN, CDR2 SYGVQD (reference sequence). CDR3 size: 15 residues. CDR3 nucleotides: TGCGCCAGCAGTGAGGGGGCGGGGGGGCCAAACGAGCAGTACTTC. As protein: CASSEGAGGPNEQYF.

A note on this clone: This specimen includes other DNA sequences encoding the same CDR3. This sequence joins TRBV11-2 and TRBJ1-1; D unresolved. The ends were cut back, 2 bases at V and 2 bases at J, with 0 bases in the middle. CDR1 is SGHAT and CDR2 is FQNNGV in the germline V gene. The CDR3 sequence is 11 residues long. CDR3 region: CASSLNTEAFF. CDR3 coding DNA: TGTGCCAGCAGCTTAAACACTGAAGCTTTCTTT.

This clone has only one observation. The chain links TRBV11-2 to TRBJ2-7, with a weak D call TRBD1 (6 bases). The V and J ends lost 8 bases and 5 bases respectively, with 10 bases between them. Germline CDR1 SGHAT, CDR2 FQNNGV. The CDR3 length is 11 residues. For the CDR3, the DNA is TGTGCCAGCCAGGGGCTGAACGAGCAGTACTTC. Its translation: CASQGLNEQYF. Full variable domain (remainder filled in from reference TRBV11-2 and TRBJ2-7): EAGVAQSPRYKIIEKRQSVAFWCNPISGHATLYWYQQILGQGPKLLIQFQNNGVVDDSQLPKDRFSAERLKGVDSTLKIQPAKLEDSAVYLCASQGLNEQYFGPGTRLTVT.

This chain links TRBV4-2 with TRBJ1-5; D is undetermined. Germline V CDR1 and CDR2: LGHNA, YNFKEQ. This CDR3 has 13 residues. With 1 base removed from V and 6 bases from J, the gap between germline ends came to 7 bases. For the CDR3, the DNA is TGTGCCAGCAGCCAAGTTTTGGGTCAGCCCCAGCATTTT. This translates into CASSQVLGQPQHF.

The gene calls are TRBV6-4 and TRBJ2-1; 12 positions match TRBD1. The junction had 3 bases not matched to a gene; V was cut back by 4 bases and J by 8 bases. This CDR3 comprises 14 residues. In germline, CDR1 is MRHNA, CDR2 SNTAGT. CDR3 in amino acids: CASSVGTGGDEQFF. Here the CDR3 DNA reads TGTGCCAGCAGTGTAGGGACAGGGGGCGATGAGCAGTTCTTC.

The chain has TRBV5-6 and TRBJ1-1; D is unresolved. The germline V and J ends were trimmed by 0 bases and 0 bases, with 12 bases remaining between them. Germline V gene sequence: CDR1 SGHDT, CDR2 YYEEEE. CDR3 size: 16 residues. The CDR3 sequence is CASSLVYGLMNTEAFF. The CDR3 bases are TGTGCCAGCAGCTTGGTTTACGGACTTATGAACACTGAAGCTTTCTTT.